These 9 T cell receptor beta chains were all obtained from the same sample, sequenced in a study of OX40 agonist ivuxolimab in advanced cancers. Using immunoSEQ multiplex PCR, the repertoire was profiled, and TCRdb retains in-frame clones only, with some absent. The sample lists about 62,000 clones, less than 85% seen once, with roughly 11% in the top ten. The material sequenced was CD4+ or CD8+ T cells sorted from blood, taken in a trial of the OX40 agonist ivuxolimab. All receptors come from an adult with an advanced solid tumor such as melanoma, head and neck, liver or kidney cancer.

V usage is TRBV5-5 and J usage is TRBJ2-5, with a tentative D call TRBD2 (6 bases). Trimming stripped 2 bases from V and 2 bases from J, with 10 bases between. Germline V lookup: CDR1 SGHKS, CDR2 YYEKEE (reference sequence). The CDR3 spans 14 residues. The CDR3 loop is CASSFRDFQETQYF. The CDR3 DNA sequence: TGTGCCAGCAGCTTCCGGGACTTTCAAGAGACCCAGTACTTC.

The rearrangement joins TRBV6-6 to TRBJ1-2, with a possible D match to TRBD1 (5 bases). CDR1 and CDR2 (germline): MNHNY, SVGAGI (reference sequence). The CDR3 is 15 residues long. The germline V and J ends were trimmed by 6 bases and 7 bases, with 21 bases remaining between them. The CDR3: CASSHRGPGGSGYTF. DNA for the CDR3: TGTGCCAGCAGCCACCGGGGCCCCGGAGGCTCTGGCTACACCTTC.

The J gene is TRBJ1-4, the V gene TRBV18; maybe TRBD1 (6 bases). CDR1 is KGHSH and CDR2 is LQKENI in the germline V gene. The V end lost 4 bases, the J end lost 0 bases, and 18 bases lay between the germline ends. The CDR3 is made up of 18 amino acids. CDR3 sequence reads: CASSLFGGQSATNEKLFF. The CDR3, as DNA: TGTGCCAGCTCACTGTTTGGGGGACAAAGTGCAACTAATGAAAAACTGTTTTTT.

The V call is TRBV30, the J call TRBJ2-3; D ambiguous. Germline CDR1 reads GTSNPN; CDR2 reads SVGIG (reference sequence). The V gene lost 1 base and the J gene lost 0 bases, with 11 bases spanning the gap. The CDR3 is made up of 15 amino acids. The CDR3 sequence is CAWSAQGLSTDTQYF. CDR3 nucleotides: TGTGCCTGGAGTGCCCAAGGGTTAAGCACAGATACGCAGTATTTT.

There are a few counts of this clone. This chain links TRBV18 with TRBJ2-1; 7 positions agree with TRBD1. Trimming at V came to 5 bases and at J to 8 bases, leaving 9 bases not matched to a gene. This CDR3 spans 14 amino acids. Looked up from germline, CDR1 is KGHSH and CDR2 is LQKENI. The CDR3 coding sequence is TGTGCCAGCTCAGTGACAGGGTCCGGGCATGAGCAGTTCTTC. Translated: CASSVTGSGHEQFF. The full variable domain, completed using reference TRBV18 and TRBJ2-1, is NAGVMQNPRHLVRRRGQEARLRCSPMKGHSHVYWYRQLPEEGLKFMVYLQKENIIDESGMPKERFSAEFPKEGPSILRIQQVVRGDSAAYFCASSVTGSGHEQFFGPGTRLTVL.

Here the CDR3 DNA reads TGTGCCAGCAGTATGGGACTAGCGGGAGTGGACAATGAGCAGTTCTTC. As protein: CASSMGLAGVDNEQFF. The chain carries TRBV28 and TRBJ2-1, with 14 nucleotides matching TRBD2. This CDR3 has 16 amino acids. Trimming at V came to 5 bases and at J to 5 bases, leaving 5 bases not matched to a gene. Per the germline V gene, CDR1 is MDHEN and CDR2 is SYDVKM.

The chain carries TRBV19 and TRBJ2-2; a weak D match, TRBD1 (5 bases). V gave up 0 bases and J gave up 2 bases, with 7 bases separating them. The CDR3 has 15 residues. Germline assignment: CDR1 LNHDA and CDR2 SQIVND (reference sequence). CDR3: CASSIDQGNTGELFF. CDR3 nucleotide sequence: TGTGCCAGTAGTATAGACCAGGGAAACACCGGGGAGCTGTTTTTT. Full variable domain (remainder filled in from reference TRBV19 and TRBJ2-2): DGGITQSPKYLFRKEGQNVTLSCEQNLNHDAMYWYRQDPGQGLRLIYYSQIVNDFQKGDIAEGYSVSREKKESFPLTVTSAQKNPTAFYLCASSIDQGNTGELFFGEGSRLTVL.

The chain has TRBV20-1 and TRBJ2-7; 8 positions match TRBD1. This CDR3 region has 11 residues. The germline gives CDR1 DFQATT, CDR2 SNEGSKA (reference sequence). Germline trimming cut 4 bases from V and 6 bases from J; bases unmatched to any gene: 2. This CDR3 is CSAKDRAEQYF. The CDR3 DNA reads as TGCAGTGCTAAGGACAGGGCCGAGCAGTACTTC.

This chain connects TRBV4-3 to TRBJ1-3; 9 bases line up with TRBD1. With V trimmed by 0 bases and J by 0 bases, 6 bases remained unmatched. This CDR3 is 18 amino acids long. Germline CDR1 and CDR2: LGHNA and YSLEER. The CDR3 reads CASSQDGTGPTSGNTIYF. CDR3 DNA sequence: TGCGCCAGCAGCCAAGATGGGACAGGGCCCACCTCTGGAAACACCATATATTTT.